Listed here are 6 T cell receptor beta chains from one sample, sequenced in a study of cytomegalovirus exposure and HLA in healthy donors. PCR was performed using 60 Vbeta and 13 Jbeta primers. Some clones are missing from TCRdb's copy, which holds only in-frame ones; the method was immunoSEQ multiplex PCR. This table holds approximately 170,000 clones, roughly four fifths found once. Input material: PBMCs. The receptors derive from a woman aged 30 to 39 in good health and CMV-seropositive.

The chain links TRBV27 to TRBJ1-1; the D is unclear. Deletions cut 6 bases from V and 5 bases from J, with 19 bases between. The CDR3 runs to 15 residues. Per the germline V gene, CDR1 is MNHEY and CDR2 is SMNVEV (reference sequence). The CDR3 bases are TGTGCCAGCAGCAGGACCGGCGGGGTGGGGACTGAAGCTTTCTTT. Translation gives CASSRTGGVGTEAFF.

This chain connects TRBV30 to TRBJ2-5; TRBD2 agrees at 8 bases. The J call may be in error: the DNA end matches TRBJ2-7 better. The CDR3 is 13 amino acids. Germline CDR1 GTSNPN, CDR2 SVGIG (reference sequence). The CDR3 nucleotides read TGTGCCTGGAGTTCCGGGAGGGGCTACGAGCAGTACTTC. This sequence encodes CAWSSGRGYEQYF.

Worth noting for this clone: The same CDR3 arises from other DNA sequences in this sample as well. The chain joins TRBV7-9 to TRBJ1-5; D is ambiguous. Germline V gene sequence: CDR1 SEHNR, CDR2 FQNEAQ (reference sequence). The CDR3 has 14 amino acids. Trimming cost V 1 base and J 1 base, with 5 bases left between them. The CDR3 protein is CASSLGQSNQPQHF. Written as DNA, the CDR3 is TGTGCCAGCAGCTTAGGGCAAAGCAATCAGCCCCAGCATTTT.

The chain uses TRBV5-1 and TRBJ2-1; TRBD2 matches at 7 bases. J was trimmed by 4 bases and V by 4 bases; bases with no gene match: 5. Per germline, CDR1 SGHRS and CDR2 YFSETQ. This CDR3 has 14 amino acids. CDR3 DNA sequence: TGCGCCAGCAGCGGGGCTAGCGGTTACAATGAGCAGTTCTTC. Amino acid sequence: CASSGASGYNEQFF.

The rearrangement uses TRBV9 and TRBJ2-7; 8 positions match TRBD1. The CDR3 is made up of 15 amino acids. Germline V CDR1 and CDR2: SGDLS, YYNGEE. J lost 6 bases, V lost 3 bases, and 11 bases had no gene match. Here the CDR3 DNA reads TGTGCCAGCAGCGCTGGGACAGGCGTCTCTGGCGAGCAGTACTTC. Translation gives CASSAGTGVSGEQYF.

This clone was picked up one time. The chain has TRBV5-4 and TRBJ2-3, with 7 bases matching TRBD1. The germline V gene encodes CDR1 SGHNT and CDR2 YYREEE (reference sequence). V lost 3 bases and J lost 0; bases outside the gene matches: 4. The CDR3 consists of 15 residues. CDR3 nucleotide sequence: TGTGCCAGCAGCTCCTGGGACAGTAGCACAGATACGCAGTATTTT. This sequence encodes CASSSWDSSTDTQYF.